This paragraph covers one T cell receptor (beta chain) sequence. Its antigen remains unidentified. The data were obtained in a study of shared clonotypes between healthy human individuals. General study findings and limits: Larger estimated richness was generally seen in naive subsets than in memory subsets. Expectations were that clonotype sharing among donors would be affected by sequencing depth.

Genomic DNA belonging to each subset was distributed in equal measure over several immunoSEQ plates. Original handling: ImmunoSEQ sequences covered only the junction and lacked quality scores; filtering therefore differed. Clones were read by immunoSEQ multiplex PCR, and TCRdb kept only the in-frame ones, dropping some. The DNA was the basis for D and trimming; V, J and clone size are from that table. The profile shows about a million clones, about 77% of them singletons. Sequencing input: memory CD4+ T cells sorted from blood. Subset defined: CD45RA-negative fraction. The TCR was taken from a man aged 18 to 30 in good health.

The CDR3 region has the DNA TGTGCCAGCAGCCCCGGGAAGAATAATTCACCCCTCCACTTT. Its translation: CASSPGKNNSPLHF. The V and J genes are TRBV6-1 and TRBJ1-6; D call uncertain. CDR1 and CDR2 from the germline V gene are MNHNS and SASEGT. Trimming stripped 6 bases from V and 5 bases from J, with 11 bases between. The CDR3 sequence is 14 residues long.